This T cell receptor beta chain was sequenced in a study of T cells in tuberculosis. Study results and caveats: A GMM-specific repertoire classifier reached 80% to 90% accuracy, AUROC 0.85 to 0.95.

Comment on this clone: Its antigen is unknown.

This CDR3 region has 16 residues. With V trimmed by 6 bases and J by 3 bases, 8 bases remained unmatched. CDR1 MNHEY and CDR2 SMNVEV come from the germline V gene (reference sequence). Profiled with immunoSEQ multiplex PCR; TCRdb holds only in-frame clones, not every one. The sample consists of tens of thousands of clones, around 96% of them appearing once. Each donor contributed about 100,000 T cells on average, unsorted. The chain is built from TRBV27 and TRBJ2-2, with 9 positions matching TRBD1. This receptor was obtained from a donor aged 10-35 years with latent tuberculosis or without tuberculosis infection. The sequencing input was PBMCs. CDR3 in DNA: TGTGCCAGCAGAGAGCCGGGACAGGGATACACCGGGGAGCTGTTTTTT. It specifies CASREPGQGYTGELFF.